This T cell receptor beta chain originates from a study of beta chain features in type 1 diabetes. Findings of the study overall: Type 1 diabetes patients showed fewer insertions and more deletions at VDJ junctions.

Expressed TCRB transcripts were sequenced, since all the RNA that had been isolated was reverse transcribed. TCRdb's copy holds only in-frame clones and misses some; the assay was immunoSEQ multiplex PCR. Here the sample spans hundreds of thousands of clones, 11% being singletons. Germline-derived CDR1 and CDR2 are SQVTM and ANQGSEA. The CDR3 is made up of 16 amino acids. The V gene end was trimmed by 2 bases and the J gene end by 2 bases; junction bases not matched to a gene: 7. The table lists this clone with a few counts. What it binds is unknown. The chain recombines TRBV29-1 with TRBJ2-3; 10 bases are a match to TRBD1. The sequence was obtained from a woman aged 30 to 39 in good health. Sequences were obtained from naive CD4+ T cells from blood. This CDR3 is CSVEPGTGVFTDTQYF. In DNA, the CDR3 is TGCAGCGTTGAACCCGGGACAGGGGTTTTCACAGATACGCAGTATTTT.